This T cell receptor beta chain appears in the sequencing data of a study of blood T cell repertoires in COVID-19. Study context: COVID-19 samples collected from the United States, Italy and Spain covered acute and convalescent phases.

Germline CDR1 LGHDT, CDR2 YNNKEL (reference sequence). The CDR3 extends over 14 amino acids. Trimming took off 3 bases at V and 4 bases at J, with 12 bases between the two ends. Clones were sequenced by immunoSEQ multiplex PCR, and TCRdb holds only the in-frame ones, with some missing. The profile shows some 250,000 clones, 88% of them singletons. The chain carries TRBV3-1 (or the pseudogene TRBV3-2) and TRBJ1-1; D is perhaps TRBD1 (5 bases). The sample taken for sequencing was peripheral blood. This TCR was recovered from a woman aged 40 to 55 who had recovered from COVID-19. The CDR3, as DNA: TGTGCCAGCAGCCATTCGGGGGTGGGCACTGAAGCTTTCTTT. It translates to CASSHSGVGTEAFF.